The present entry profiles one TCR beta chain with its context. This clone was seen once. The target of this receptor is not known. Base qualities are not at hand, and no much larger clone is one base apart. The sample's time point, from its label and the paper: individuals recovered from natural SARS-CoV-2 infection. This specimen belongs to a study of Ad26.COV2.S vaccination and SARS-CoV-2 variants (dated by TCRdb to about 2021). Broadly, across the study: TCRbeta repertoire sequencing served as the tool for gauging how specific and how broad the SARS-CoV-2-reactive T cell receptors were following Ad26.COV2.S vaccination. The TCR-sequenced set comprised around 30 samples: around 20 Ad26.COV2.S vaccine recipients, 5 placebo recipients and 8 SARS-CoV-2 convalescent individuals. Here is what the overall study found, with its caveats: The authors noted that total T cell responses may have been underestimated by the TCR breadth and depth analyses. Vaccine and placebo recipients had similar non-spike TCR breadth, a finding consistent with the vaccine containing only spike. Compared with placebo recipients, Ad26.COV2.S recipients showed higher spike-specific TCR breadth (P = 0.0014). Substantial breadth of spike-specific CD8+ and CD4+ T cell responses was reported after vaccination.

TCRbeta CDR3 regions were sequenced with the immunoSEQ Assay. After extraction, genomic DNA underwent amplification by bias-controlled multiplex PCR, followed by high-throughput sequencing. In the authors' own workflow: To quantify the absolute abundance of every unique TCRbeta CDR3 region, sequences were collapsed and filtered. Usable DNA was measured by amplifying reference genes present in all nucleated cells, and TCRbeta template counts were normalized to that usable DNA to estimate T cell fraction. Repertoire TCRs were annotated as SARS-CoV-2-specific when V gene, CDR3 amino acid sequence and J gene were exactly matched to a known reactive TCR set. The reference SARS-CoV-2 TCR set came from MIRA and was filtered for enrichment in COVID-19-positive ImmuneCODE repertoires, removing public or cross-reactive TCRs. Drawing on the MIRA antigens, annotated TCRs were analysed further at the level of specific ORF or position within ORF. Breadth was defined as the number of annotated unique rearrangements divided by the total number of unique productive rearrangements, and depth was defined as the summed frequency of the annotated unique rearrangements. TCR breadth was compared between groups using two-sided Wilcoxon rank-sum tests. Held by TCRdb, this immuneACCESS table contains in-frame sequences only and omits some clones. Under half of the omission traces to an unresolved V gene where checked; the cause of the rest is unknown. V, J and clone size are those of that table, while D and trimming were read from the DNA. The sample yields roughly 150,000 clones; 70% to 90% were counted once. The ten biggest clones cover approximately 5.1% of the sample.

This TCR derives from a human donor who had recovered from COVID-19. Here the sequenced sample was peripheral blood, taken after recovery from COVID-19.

The CDR3 is CASSFQRPEAFF. At the DNA level, the sequence is TGTGCCAGCAGCTTCCAACGGCCTGAAGCTTTCTTT. The sequence links TRBV7-9 to TRBJ1-1, with no confidently assigned D gene. From its cysteine to its phenylalanine, the CDR3 spans 12 amino acids. The DNA shown is the 36-base CDR3, in frame from base 1. V is cut by 3 bases and J by 6 bases, and the space between the germline ends is 8 bases. The germline V gene encodes CDR1 SEHNR and CDR2 FQNEAQ (reference sequence). The reference TRBV7-9 and TRBJ1-1 proteins fill in what lies around the CDR3, so the full variable domain reads DTGVSQNPRHKITKRGQNVTFRCDPISEHNRLYWYRQTLGQGPEFLTYFQNEAQLEKSRLLSDRFSAERPKGSFSTLEIQRTEQGDSAMYLCASSFQRPEAFFGQGTRLTVV.